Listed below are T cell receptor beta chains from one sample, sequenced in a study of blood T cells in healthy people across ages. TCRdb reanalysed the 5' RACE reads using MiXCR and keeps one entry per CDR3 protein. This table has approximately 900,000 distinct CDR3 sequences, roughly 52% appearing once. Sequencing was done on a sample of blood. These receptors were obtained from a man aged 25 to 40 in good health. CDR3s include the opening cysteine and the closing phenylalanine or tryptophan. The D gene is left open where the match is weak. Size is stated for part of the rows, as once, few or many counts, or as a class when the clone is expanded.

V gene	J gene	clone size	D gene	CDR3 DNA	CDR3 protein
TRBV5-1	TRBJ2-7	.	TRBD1	TGCGCCAGCAGGGGACAGGGGGTCAACGAGCAGTACTTC	CASRGQGVNEQYF
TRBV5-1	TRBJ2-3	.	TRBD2	TGCGCCAGCAGCGCCCGCGGTGCGGGGGGAGATACGCAGTATTTT	CASSARGAGGDTQYF
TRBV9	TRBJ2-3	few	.	TGTGCCAGCAGCTTACGCGGGGACCGCACAGATACGCAGTATTTT	CASSLRGDRTDTQYF
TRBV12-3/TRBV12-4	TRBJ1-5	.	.	TGTGCCAGCAGTTCCGGAGGCTATCAGCCCCAGCATTTT	CASSSGGYQPQHF
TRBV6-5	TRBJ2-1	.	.	TGTGCCAGCAGTTACTCCCCCAGGGTAGCCGGGCCTATCCATGAGCAGTTCTTC	CASSYSPRVAGPIHEQFF
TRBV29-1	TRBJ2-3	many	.	TGCAGCGTTGACTTAACCCCTCGGTCGCAGTATTTT	CSVDLTPRSQYF
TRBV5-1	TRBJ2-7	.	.	TGCGCCAGCAGCTTGGGGCAGGGTCCAAACGAGCAGTACTTC	CASSLGQGPNEQYF
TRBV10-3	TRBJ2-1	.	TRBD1	TGTGCCATCAGTGAGTATGGACAGGGGGCCGATGAGCAGTTCTTC	CAISEYGQGADEQFF
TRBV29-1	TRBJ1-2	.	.	TGCAGCGTTGGTCGGGACAAAATTAACTATGGCTACACCTTC	CSVGRDKINYGYTF
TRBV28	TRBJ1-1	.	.	TGTGCCAGCAGTTTCGGGACATTGAACACTGAAGCTTTCTTT	CASSFGTLNTEAFF
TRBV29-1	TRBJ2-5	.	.	TGCAGCGTTGGAAGGGAGACCCAGTACTTC	CSVGRETQYF
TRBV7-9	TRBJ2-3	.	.	TGTGCCAGCAACCCGGAGTACCCACCGAGGCTCGGTACGCAGTATTTT	CASNPEYPPRLGTQYF
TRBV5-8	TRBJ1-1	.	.	TGTGCCAGCAGCTCCAGCTACTTGAACACTGAAGCTTTCTTT	CASSSSYLNTEAFF
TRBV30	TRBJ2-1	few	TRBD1	TGTGCCTTGTCGACAGGGTCCAATGAGCAGTTCTTC	CALSTGSNEQFF
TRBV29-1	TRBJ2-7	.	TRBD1	TGCAGCGTTGAAGGGACAGGGACCCGCGGGCAGTACTTC	CSVEGTGTRGQYF
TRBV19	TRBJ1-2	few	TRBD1	TGTGCCAGTAGTATAAAGGGGGCCGGTGGCTACACCTTC	CASSIKGAGGYTF
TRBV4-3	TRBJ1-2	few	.	TGCGCCAGCAGCCCGAACTGGCAGGGCGGCTATGGCTACACCTTC	CASSPNWQGGYGYTF
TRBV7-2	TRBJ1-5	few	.	TGTGCCAGCAGCTTAGTCGGCTTGGCAGGAGTAAATCAGCCCCAGCATTTT	CASSLVGLAGVNQPQHF
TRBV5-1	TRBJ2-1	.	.	TGCGCCAGCAGCTTGGCCTGGGAAGATGAGCAGTTCTTC	CASSLAWEDEQFF
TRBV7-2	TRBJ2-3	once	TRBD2	TGTGCCAGCAGTTCCCGGCTAGCGGGGTCTGAGCAGTATTTT	CASSSRLAGSEQYF
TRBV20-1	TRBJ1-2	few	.	TGCAGTGCTCGACGGGCAGATAACTATGGCTACACCTTC	CSARRADNYGYTF
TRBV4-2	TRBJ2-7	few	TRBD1	TGTGCCAGCAGCCTGGCTTTTGGGGACAGGGCATACGAGCAGTACTTC	CASSLAFGDRAYEQYF
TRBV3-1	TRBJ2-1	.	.	TGTGCCAGCAGCCAAGTTGGTCTAGCGACACACAATGAGCAGTTCTTC	CASSQVGLATHNEQFF
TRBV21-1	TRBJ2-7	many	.	TGTGCCAGCAGCACTGGACTGAGGAGGAACGAGCAGTACTTC	CASSTGLRRNEQYF
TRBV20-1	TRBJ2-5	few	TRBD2	TGCAGTGCTCTATTAGCGGGGGGACAAGAGACCCAGTACTTC	CSALLAGGQETQYF
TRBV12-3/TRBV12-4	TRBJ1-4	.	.	TGTGCCAGCACCTCAAGGGGGGGCGAAAAACTGTTTTTT	CASTSRGGEKLFF
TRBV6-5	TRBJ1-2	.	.	TGTGCCAGCAGTTACGAGGGGCCGAACTATGGCTACACCTTC	CASSYEGPNYGYTF
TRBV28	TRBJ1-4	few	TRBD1	TGTGCCAGCAGGCGACAGGGGGCCACTAATGAAAAACTGTTTTTT	CASRRQGATNEKLFF
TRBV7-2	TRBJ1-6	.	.	TGTGCCAGCAGCCCCGCAGGACAGCTGGATTCACCCCTCCACTTT	CASSPAGQLDSPLHF
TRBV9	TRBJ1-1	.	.	TGTGCCGGCAGCGTAGAGAACACTGAAGCTTTCTTT	CAGSVENTEAFF
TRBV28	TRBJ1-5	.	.	TGTGCCAGCAGTTTTCTTCGAGGGCAGGGTTTGCCTCAGCCCCAGCATTTT	CASSFLRGQGLPQPQHF
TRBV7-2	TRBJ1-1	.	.	TGTGCCAGCACCATGGAAGTCCCGAACACTGAAGCTTTCTTT	CASTMEVPNTEAFF
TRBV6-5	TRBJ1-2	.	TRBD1	TGTGCCAGCAGTCAGGACAGGGACCTCTATGGCTACACCTTC	CASSQDRDLYGYTF
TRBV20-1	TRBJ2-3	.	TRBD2	TGCAGTGCAGAGGGGGCTAGCGGGGGGGTCACAGATACGCAGTATTTT	CSAEGASGGVTDTQYF
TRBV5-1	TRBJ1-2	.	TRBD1	TGCGCCAGCAGCCGGAGGGGGCTTGATGGCTACACCTTC	CASSRRGLDGYTF
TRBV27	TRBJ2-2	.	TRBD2	TGTGCCAGCAGGGTGGGACTAGCTAACACCGGGGAGCTGTTTTTT	CASRVGLANTGELFF
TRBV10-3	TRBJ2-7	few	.	TGTGCCATCAGTGATGTGGGTTCCTACGAGCAGTACTTC	CAISDVGSYEQYF
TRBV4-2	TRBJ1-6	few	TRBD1	TGTGCCAGCAGCCCATTAGTAGACAGGGACTATAATTCACCCCTCCACTTT	CASSPLVDRDYNSPLHF
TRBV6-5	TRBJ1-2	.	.	TGTGCCAGCAGGGACGGGACAACGCCAGGCTACACCTTC	CASRDGTTPGYTF
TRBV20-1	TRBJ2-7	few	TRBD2	TGCAGTGCTTACGAGGCTAGCGGCCACGAGCAGTACTTC	CSAYEASGHEQYF
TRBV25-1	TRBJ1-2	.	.	TGTGCCAGCAGTGAATCATTCCGCCAGAGTCACTATGGCTACACCTTC	CASSESFRQSHYGYTF
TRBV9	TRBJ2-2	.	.	TGTGCCAGCAGCGGTCGAACAGAAAAGGGGGAGCTGTTTTTT	CASSGRTEKGELFF
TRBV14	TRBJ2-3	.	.	TGTGCCAGCAGCCAAGCAGAAGTTCACAGCACAGATACGCAGTATTTT	CASSQAEVHSTDTQYF
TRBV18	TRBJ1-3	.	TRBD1	TGTGCCAGCTCACCCGGGACAGGGGACGCTGGAAACACCATATATTTT	CASSPGTGDAGNTIYF
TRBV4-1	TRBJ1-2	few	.	TGCGCCAGCAGCCAAGAGCCACGAGCAGCTAACTATGGCTACACCTTC	CASSQEPRAANYGYTF
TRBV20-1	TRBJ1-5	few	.	TGCAGTGCTAGGGACGGGGCCTTCAATCAGCCCCAGCATTTT	CSARDGAFNQPQHF
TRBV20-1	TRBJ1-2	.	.	TGCAGTGCCGCAGAGGATGGCTACACCTTC	CSAAEDGYTF
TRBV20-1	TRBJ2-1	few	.	TGCAGTGCTTACTTACCAGCCCTTATCTACAATGAGCAGTTCTTC	CSAYLPALIYNEQFF
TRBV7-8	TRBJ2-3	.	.	TGTGCCAGCAGTTTGGCCCAGATCCCAGATACGCAGTATTTT	CASSLAQIPDTQYF
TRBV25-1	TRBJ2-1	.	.	TGTGCCAGCAGTGAATCAGGCAGGGGACACTACAATGAGCAGTTCTTC	CASSESGRGHYNEQFF